The rows below give T cell receptor beta chains drawn from one sample of a study of T cell responses to AZD1222 COVID-19 vaccine. Only in-frame clones appear in the TCRdb table, and some are missing; sequencing was by immunoSEQ multiplex PCR. The sample has around 210,000 clones, 94% seen once. The sample was peripheral blood, taken 28 days after the second dose of the MenACWY control vaccine. Receptors originate from an adult who received the MenACWY meningococcal vaccine as a control. Each CDR3 is given with its conserved first and last residue. Fields, in order: clone size, V gene, J gene, D gene, CDR3 protein, CDR3 DNA. D genes are given only for firm matches. Clone size is not always given. Where it is, it says once, few, many or a class for expanded clones.

>few|TRBV4-2|TRBJ2-3|TRBD2
CASSQDSAGGPDTQYF
TGTGCCAGCAGCCAAGATAGTGCGGGAGGGCCGGATACGCAGTATTTT
>.|TRBV28|TRBJ2-7|TRBD1
CASSELQGAVDEQYF
TGTGCCAGCAGCGAACTACAGGGGGCGGTTGACGAGCAGTACTTC
>.|TRBV6-5|TRBJ1-1|.
CASTGGALAVTEAFF
TGTGCCAGCACCGGGGGGGCTCTAGCAGTCACTGAAGCTTTCTTT
>.|TRBV28|TRBJ1-2|.
CASSSGEGRDYGYTF
TGTGCCAGCAGTTCTGGGGAAGGGCGCGACTATGGCTACACCTTC
>.|TRBV18|TRBJ2-2|.
CASSPGLGELFF
TGTGCCAGCTCACCGGGCCTAGGGGAGCTGTTTTTT
>.|TRBV2|TRBJ2-3|TRBD1
CATTGTGGDGADTQYF
TGTGCCACCACCGGGACAGGGGGCGACGGCGCAGATACGCAGTATTTT
>.|TRBV7-2|TRBJ2-3|.
CASSTSDWDTQYF
.
>once|TRBV6-5|TRBJ2-1|.
CASSIRTPSNEQFF
TGTGCCAGCAGTATTAGAACCCCTAGTAATGAGCAGTTCTTC
>.|TRBV11-2|TRBJ2-5|TRBD1
CASSPVVQGETQYF
TGTGCCAGCAGCCCAGTGGTACAGGGGGAGACCCAGTACTTC
>.|TRBV7-8|TRBJ1-2|.
CASSPRTGPNYGYTF
TGTGCCAGCAGCCCTCGGACGGGACCTAACTATGGCTACACCTTC
>.|TRBV5-8|TRBJ2-5|TRBD2
CASSSRGIQETQYF
TGTGCCAGCAGCTCGCGGGGGATCCAAGAGACCCAGTACTTC
>.|TRBV12-3/TRBV12-4|TRBJ1-1|.
CASRGGGPTEAFF
TGTGCCAGCAGAGGAGGGGGGCCGACTGAAGCTTTCTTT
>.|TRBV5-4|TRBJ2-7|.
CASSPGWDKASYEQYF
TGTGCCAGCAGCCCCGGATGGGACAAAGCTTCCTACGAGCAGTACTTC
>.|TRBV19|TRBJ2-5|.
CASSPGMETQYF
TGTGCCAGTAGCCCCGGAATGGAGACCCAGTACTTC
>.|TRBV7-9|TRBJ2-3|.
CASNPNTDTQYF
TGTGCCAGCAACCCTAACACAGATACGCAGTATTTT
>.|TRBV27|TRBJ2-3|.
CASITRSDSGTDTQYF
TGTGCCAGCATCACCAGGTCAGACTCTGGCACAGATACGCAGTATTTT
>.|TRBV7-2|TRBJ2-1|TRBD1
CASSLEPGQGFEQFF
TGTGCCAGCAGCTTAGAGCCGGGACAGGGGTTTGAGCAGTTCTTC
>.|TRBV7-9|TRBJ1-2|.
CASSLAGGTDGYTF
TGTGCCAGCAGCTTAGCGGGAGGAACTGATGGCTACACCTTC
>once|TRBV28|TRBJ2-7|TRBD1
CASSLSAPGTATYEQYF
TGTGCCAGCAGTTTATCGGCCCCCGGGACAGCCACCTACGAGCAGTACTTC
>.|TRBV7-8|TRBJ1-1|TRBD1
CASSLEDRGEAFF
TGTGCCAGCAGCTTAGAGGACAGGGGAGAAGCTTTCTTT
>.|TRBV28|TRBJ1-2|.
CASRGFGDYGYTF
TGTGCCAGCAGAGGTTTCGGGGACTATGGCTACACCTTC
>.|TRBV12-3/TRBV12-4|TRBJ2-1|TRBD2
CASSGTSGGPFF
TGTGCCAGCAGTGGGACTAGCGGGGGGCCCTTCTTC
>once|TRBV28|TRBJ2-7|.
CASSFRAFYEQYF
TGTGCCAGCAGTTTTCGGGCGTTCTACGAGCAGTACTTC
>.|TRBV30|TRBJ1-4|TRBD1
CAWTHKGARDEKLFF
TGTGCCTGGACCCATAAGGGGGCGAGGGATGAAAAACTGTTTTTT
>.|TRBV6-5|TRBJ2-1|.
CASSQMLAAYNEQFF
TGTGCCAGCAGTCAAATGTTGGCAGCTTACAATGAGCAGTTCTTC
>.|TRBV27|TRBJ2-7|.
CASSSAYEQYF
TGTGCCAGCAGTTCGGCCTACGAGCAGTACTTC
>.|TRBV4-1|TRBJ1-2|.
CASSQPRLGINYGYTF
TGCGCCAGCAGCCAACCCCGGTTAGGAATTAACTATGGCTACACCTTC
>.|TRBV5-1|TRBJ2-7|.
CASSLPGPDEQYF
TGCGCCAGCAGCTTACCGGGCCCGGACGAGCAGTACTTC
>.|TRBV5-6|TRBJ2-3|TRBD2
CASSLAGGQDTQYF
TGTGCCAGCAGTTTAGCGGGGGGGCAAGATACGCAGTATTTT
>.|TRBV4-1|TRBJ2-7|TRBD1
CASSQETGVFGEQYF
TGCGCCAGCAGCCAAGAGACAGGGGTCTTCGGCGAGCAGTACTTC
>.|TRBV15|TRBJ2-7|.
CATSRRGTGYYEQYF
TGTGCCACCAGCAGAAGAGGGACGGGTTACTACGAGCAGTACTTC
>.|TRBV6-5|TRBJ2-7|.
CASSYEGKGSYEQYF
TGTGCCAGCAGTTATGAGGGAAAGGGCTCCTACGAGCAGTACTTC
>.|TRBV9|TRBJ1-6|.
CASSVEGVDSPLHF
TGTGCCAGCAGCGTAGAGGGGGTCGATTCACCCCTCCACTTT
>.|TRBV3-1/TRBV3-2|TRBJ2-2|.
CASSQLQGITGELFF
TGTGCCAGCAGCCAACTACAGGGCATCACCGGGGAGCTGTTTTTT
>.|TRBV4-3|TRBJ1-4|.
CASSQVAVLTNEKLFF
TGCGCCAGCAGCCAAGTCGCAGTGTTAACTAATGAAAAACTGTTTTTT